These 29 T cell receptor beta chains originate from one sample sequenced in a study of blood T cell repertoires in COVID-19 (TCRdb year 2020). Library construction relied on the immunoSEQ multiplex PCR assay. TCRdb carries this immuneACCESS record with in-frame sequences only. Its versions omit some clonotypes, under half of them owing to an unresolved V gene in the studies checked, with the rest unexplained. The sample table contains over 120,000 clones; only one count was recorded for roughly 86% of them. The ten largest clones capture 0.95% of the sample. The sample taken for sequencing was peripheral blood. These receptors were collected from a woman in her forties or fifties with acute or convalescent COVID-19.

The V and J genes are TRBV24-1 and TRBJ2-2; D gene ambiguous. The ends were cut back, 1 base at V and 7 bases at J, with 15 bases in the middle. Germline CDR1 and CDR2: KGHDR and SFDVKD. This CDR3 is 16 amino acids long. The CDR3 DNA reads as TGTGCCACCAGTGATTTTGCCAGTAGCCCTGGCGGGGAGCTGTTTTTT. It codes for CATSDFASSPGGELFF.

The chain is built from TRBV5-1 and TRBJ2-1; 9 bases match TRBD1. Germline lookup yields CDR1 SGHRS and CDR2 YFSETQ. V lost 4 bases, J lost 2 bases, and 4 bases stayed unmatched. The CDR3 length is 15 residues. The CDR3, as DNA: TGCGCCAGCAGCCTGGGACAGGGCCCCTACAATGAGCAGTTCTTC. Encoded protein: CASSLGQGPYNEQFF.

The chain links TRBV19 to TRBJ2-7, with D perhaps matching TRBD2 (6 bases). Germline CDR1 and CDR2: LNHDA and SQIVND (reference sequence). Trimming stripped 5 bases from V and 0 bases from J, with 17 bases between. There are 16 residues in the CDR3. The CDR3 loop is CASSAVHGRLSYEQYF. Written as DNA, the CDR3 is TGTGCCAGTAGTGCTGTTCATGGGAGGCTCTCCTACGAGCAGTACTTC. The entire variable domain, with the rest obtained from reference TRBV19 and TRBJ2-7, is as follows: DGGITQSPKYLFRKEGQNVTLSCEQNLNHDAMYWYRQDPGQGLRLIYYSQIVNDFQKGDIAEGYSVSREKKESFPLTVTSAQKNPTAFYLCASSAVHGRLSYEQYFGPGTRLTVT.

V is TRBV9 and J is TRBJ1-2; D possibly corresponds to TRBD1 (6 bases). The germline V gene encodes CDR1 SGDLS and CDR2 YYNGEE. This CDR3 contains 15 residues. The germline V and J ends were trimmed by 0 bases and 4 bases, with 13 bases remaining between them. The CDR3 loop is CASSVGLQGPYGYTF. The DNA for the CDR3 is TGTGCCAGCAGCGTAGGGTTACAGGGCCCCTATGGCTACACCTTC.

The V and J genes are TRBV11-2 and TRBJ2-3; possibly TRBD2 for D (6 bases). CDR1 and CDR2 from the germline V gene are SGHAT and FQNNGV. CDR3 length: 14 amino acids. The ends were cut back, 5 bases at V and 4 bases at J, with 13 bases in the middle. DNA for the CDR3: TGTGCCAGCAGCGAGAGCGGGCCCCCAGATACGCAGTATTTT. As protein: CASSESGPPDTQYF. Full variable domain (rest looked up from reference TRBV11-2 and TRBJ2-3): EAGVAQSPRYKIIEKRQSVAFWCNPISGHATLYWYQQILGQGPKLLIQFQNNGVVDDSQLPKDRFSAERLKGVDSTLKIQPAKLEDSAVYLCASSESGPPDTQYFGPGTRLTVL.

The chain uses TRBV9 and TRBJ2-7; D may be TRBD1 (6 bases). In germline, CDR1 is SGDLS, CDR2 YYNGEE. Trimming stripped 3 bases from V and 1 base from J, with 11 bases between. The CDR3 covers 14 residues. The CDR3 spells CASSGRGVSYEQYF. CDR3 DNA sequence: TGTGCCAGCAGCGGCAGGGGTGTATCCTACGAGCAGTACTTC. Full variable domain (rest looked up from reference TRBV9 and TRBJ2-7): DSGVTQTPKHLITATGQRVTLRCSPRSGDLSVYWYQQSLDQGLQFLIQYYNGEERAKGNILERFSAQQFPDLHSELNLSSLELGDSALYFCASSGRGVSYEQYFGPGTRLTVT.

This clone was seen a handful of times. The rearrangement uses TRBV5-1 and TRBJ2-5, with 7 positions matching TRBD2. Germline-derived CDR1 and CDR2 are SGHRS and YFSETQ. V shed 2 bases, J shed 0 bases, and the junction held 7 bases outside the gene matches. The CDR3 totals 16 residues. The CDR3 spells CASSLLGRGYQETQYF. Written as DNA, the CDR3 is TGCGCCAGCAGCTTACTTGGGCGGGGGTACCAAGAGACCCAGTACTTC.

This clone was observed a few times. The V gene is TRBV7-6, the J gene TRBJ1-5; weak D call: TRBD1 (5 bases). Germline V lookup: CDR1 SGHVS, CDR2 FNYEAQ. The length of the CDR3 is 14 residues. V lost 5 bases, J lost 5 bases, and 13 bases lay in between. The CDR3 spells CASSPHLRDQPQHF. The CDR3 nucleotides are TGTGCCAGCAGCCCACACCTCAGGGATCAGCCCCAGCATTTT.

V is TRBV29-1 and J is TRBJ2-7; TRBD1 agrees at 7 bases. This CDR3 spans 15 amino acids. J gave up 3 bases and V 3 bases, and 11 bases lay outside the gene matches. CDR1 and CDR2 from the germline V gene are SQVTM and ANQGSEA. The chain's CDR3 is CSVDGLGGSGYEQYF. For the CDR3, the DNA is TGCAGCGTTGACGGATTAGGGGGCTCGGGCTACGAGCAGTACTTC.

The chain uses TRBV6-6 and TRBJ2-7, with D perhaps TRBD1 (6 bases). With 6 bases removed from V and 2 bases from J, the gap between germline ends came to 32 bases. CDR3 length: 20 amino acids. Germline V gene sequence: CDR1 MNHNY, CDR2 SVGAGI (reference sequence). In DNA, the CDR3 is TGTGCCAGCAGCCACCAGGACAGAGCAAAATGGAGTCTTGTTCCCTACGAGCAGTACTTC. This codes for CASSHQDRAKWSLVPYEQYF.

The CDR3: CASSQDRGGKGWDEQFF. DNA of the CDR3: TGTGCCAGCAGCCAAGATCGCGGCGGGAAGGGGTGGGATGAGCAGTTCTTC. The rearrangement joins TRBV4-2 to TRBJ2-1, with D possibly matching TRBD2 (6 bases). Trimming took 0 bases from V and 8 from J, leaving 20 bases between them. Germline CDR1 and CDR2: LGHNA and YNFKEQ. This CDR3 has 17 residues.

The chain uses TRBV11-3 and TRBJ2-7, with a tentative D call TRBD2 (6 bases). The CDR3 is made up of 15 amino acids. Germline lookup yields CDR1 SGHNT and CDR2 YENEEA. Between the trimmed V and J ends, which lost 0 bases and 7 bases, there was a span of 16 bases. For the CDR3, the DNA is TGTGCCAGCAGCTTAGAGGGTTCCCTTGGAGGGGAGCAGTACTTC. This codes for CASSLEGSLGGEQYF.

V usage is TRBV19 and J usage is TRBJ1-1; no reliable D call. Germline lookup yields CDR1 LNHDA and CDR2 SQIVND (reference sequence). V lost 6 bases and J 1 base, leaving 6 bases between the germline ends. CDR3 length equals 12 residues. CDR3 region: CASSPSNTEAFF. CDR3 nucleotide sequence: TGTGCCAGTAGCCCCTCGAACACTGAAGCTTTCTTT. The variable domain in full, completed from reference TRBV19 and TRBJ1-1, reads DGGITQSPKYLFRKEGQNVTLSCEQNLNHDAMYWYRQDPGQGLRLIYYSQIVNDFQKGDIAEGYSVSREKKESFPLTVTSAQKNPTAFYLCASSPSNTEAFFGQGTRLTVV.

This chain links TRBV11-2 with TRBJ1-2; tentatively, D is TRBD1 (5 bases). This CDR3 spans 14 amino acids. In germline, CDR1 is SGHAT, CDR2 FQNNGV. The V end lost 2 bases, the J end lost 2 bases, and 9 bases lay between the germline ends. DNA for the CDR3: TGTGCCAGCAGCTTAAGCCAGGGCAACTATGGCTACACCTTC. This codes for CASSLSQGNYGYTF.

The chain uses TRBV4-2 and TRBJ1-2; D is ambiguous. V lost 0 bases, J lost 4 bases, and 12 bases lay in between. This CDR3 comprises 15 residues. CDR1 is LGHNA, CDR2 YNFKEQ, per germline. The CDR3 region has the DNA TGTGCCAGCAGCCAAGATTACAGTCCAGGCTATGGCTACACCTTC. Protein product: CASSQDYSPGYGYTF.

This sequence joins TRBV11-2 and TRBJ2-1; TRBD1 matches at 9 bases. J gave up 3 bases and V 5 bases, and 5 bases lay outside the gene matches. Germline CDR1 is SGHAT and CDR2 is FQNNGV. This CDR3 is built from 15 residues. The CDR3 here is CASSHDRGSYNEQFF. CDR3 coding DNA: TGTGCCAGCAGCCACGACAGGGGGAGCTACAATGAGCAGTTCTTC.

The chain has TRBV11-2 and TRBJ2-1, with 7 bases that match TRBD2. J gave up 0 bases and V 5 bases, and 4 bases lay outside the gene matches. The length of the CDR3 is 15 residues. Germline V gene data show CDR1 as SGHAT and CDR2 as FQNNGV. The CDR3 loop is CASSKRGDSYNEQFF. The CDR3 nucleotides are TGTGCCAGCAGCAAGCGGGGCGACTCCTACAATGAGCAGTTCTTC.

This chain joins TRBV18 and TRBJ1-1, with a possible D match to TRBD1 (6 bases). This CDR3 comprises 13 residues. Trimming shortened V by 11 bases and J by 0 bases, and 13 bases separated the two germline ends. Looked up from germline, CDR1 is KGHSH and CDR2 is LQKENI. CDR3 in DNA: TGTGCCGCCCAAGGGGACATGAACACTGAAGCTTTCTTT. Its translation is CAAQGDMNTEAFF.

The chain has TRBV6-6 and TRBJ1-4; 9 positions match TRBD1. This CDR3 spans 14 amino acids. The junction had 2 bases not matched to a gene; V was cut back by 5 bases and J by 4 bases. Germline-derived CDR1 and CDR2 are MNHNY and SVGAGI (reference sequence). CDR3 loop: CASSATGGNEKLFF. The DNA for the CDR3 is TGTGCCAGCAGTGCGACAGGGGGTAATGAAAAACTGTTTTTT.

The gene calls are TRBV12-3 or TRBV12-4 and TRBJ1-1, with D hard to call. The CDR3 is made up of 13 amino acids. V dropped 4 bases and J dropped 0 bases, with 6 bases sitting between them. The CDR3 DNA follows: TGTGCCAGCAGTTCGGGGTTGAACACTGAAGCTTTCTTT. Its translation is CASSSGLNTEAFF.

The chain recombines TRBV29-1 with TRBJ1-5, with D possibly matching TRBD1 (5 bases). V dropped 4 bases and J dropped 0 bases, with 10 bases sitting between them. Germline V gene sequence: CDR1 SQVTM, CDR2 ANQGSEA. The CDR3 totals 14 residues. DNA of the CDR3: TGCAGCGTTGGGGGACTAAATAGCAATCAGCCCCAGCATTTT. It yields the protein CSVGGLNSNQPQHF. The full variable domain, its missing parts supplied by reference TRBV29-1 and TRBJ1-5, is SAVISQKPSRDICQRGTSLTIQCQVDSQVTMMFWYRQQPGQSLTLIATANQGSEATYESGFVIDKFPISRPNLTFSTLTVSNMSPEDSSIYLCSVGGLNSNQPQHFGDGTRLSIL.

The genes are TRBV29-1 and TRBJ2-2; D uncertain. The germline V and J ends were trimmed by 4 bases and 1 base, with 10 bases remaining between them. The CDR3 spans 14 residues. The germline V gene has CDR1 SQVTM and CDR2 ANQGSEA. Here the CDR3 DNA reads TGCAGCGTTGGGTCAGGTCGGAACACCGGGGAGCTGTTTTTT. Translated, it gives CSVGSGRNTGELFF.

This chain joins TRBV19 and TRBJ2-3; TRBD1 aligns across 12 bases. CDR1 is LNHDA, CDR2 SQIVND, per germline (reference sequence). The J segment lost 2 bases and the V segment lost 6 bases, leaving 6 bases of the junction unmatched. The CDR3 consists of 16 residues. The CDR3 here is CASSSQGQGATDTQYF. The DNA for the CDR3 is TGTGCCAGTAGCTCCCAGGGACAGGGGGCCACAGATACGCAGTATTTT.

The V gene is TRBV6-5, the J gene TRBJ2-5; 7 bases fit TRBD1. The CDR3 has 13 residues. The trim removed 8 bases at V and 1 base at J, leaving 4 bases unmatched. Per germline, CDR1 MNHEY and CDR2 SVGAGI. CDR3 nucleotide sequence: TGTGCCAGCCGACGGACAGGCCAAGAGACCCAGTACTTC. This encodes CASRRTGQETQYF.

To note about this clone: Other DNA sequences in the same sample also yield this CDR3. The rearrangement joins TRBV9 to TRBJ1-2, with 9 bases fitting TRBD1. Looked up from germline, CDR1 is SGDLS and CDR2 is YYNGEE. The CDR3 consists of 14 residues. The junction had 4 bases not matched to a gene; V was cut back by 2 bases and J by 5 bases. The CDR3 DNA is TGTGCCAGCAGCGTCTATGGGACAGGGTATGGCTACACCTTC. This sequence encodes CASSVYGTGYGYTF.

The rearrangement joins TRBV27 to TRBJ2-7; 12 positions agree with TRBD1. The germline V gene has CDR1 MNHEY and CDR2 SMNVEV (reference sequence). The CDR3 is made up of 14 amino acids. V dropped 5 bases and J dropped 5; count of bases not matched to a gene: 4. CDR3 DNA: TGTGCCAGCAGTCTCGGGACAGGGGGCCACGAGCAGTACTTC. Translation: CASSLGTGGHEQYF.

V gene TRBV29-1 combines with J gene TRBJ2-3; D perhaps matches TRBD1 (5 bases). Germline V gives CDR1 SQVTM, CDR2 ANQGSEA. The CDR3 covers 15 residues. The V and J ends lost 7 bases and 3 bases respectively, with 20 bases between them. CDR3 sequence (DNA): TGCAGCGGTAACCGCGGTGGGGCCCTTACAGATACGCAGTATTTT. Its protein is CSGNRGGALTDTQYF.

The chain carries TRBV3-1 (or the pseudogene TRBV3-2) and TRBJ2-1; 9 bases match TRBD2. Germline values: CDR1 LGHDT, CDR2 YNNKEL (reference sequence). The CDR3 loop spans 15 amino acids. V lost 3 bases and J lost 5; bases outside the gene matches: 5. CDR3 DNA: TGTGCCAGCAGCCACGGACTAGCGTCAGACAATGAGCAGTTCTTC. It encodes CASSHGLASDNEQFF.

The chain employs TRBV5-1 and TRBJ2-3, with 8 nucleotides matching TRBD2. V trimming: 3 bases; J trimming: 1 base; junction bases outside the gene matches: 7. Germline loops: CDR1 SGHRS, CDR2 YFSETQ. There are 16 residues in the CDR3. CDR3: CASSSQREWGTDTQYF. CDR3 sequence (DNA): TGCGCCAGCAGCTCCCAGCGGGAGTGGGGCACAGATACGCAGTATTTT.